A selection of T cell receptor beta chains follows, all from one sample in a study of metastatic and nonmetastatic thyroid tumors. Via MiXCR, TCRdb re-called the PCR reads. Here the sample spans tens of thousands of clones, 16% being singletons. The sample taken for sequencing was blood. The origin of the receptors is a female donor with papillary thyroid cancer or a benign thyroid nodule (not recorded which). Some clones in this sample may be carry-over from other donors' samples. CDR3s include the opening cysteine and the closing phenylalanine or tryptophan. A D gene is named only where the DNA matches it firmly. Clone size is shown for a subset of rows, as once, few, many or a class of expanded clone.

>TRBJ1-3|15|many|TRBV30|TRBD1
TGTGCCTGGACGCTAGCCGGGACAGAAGGAAACACCATATATTTT
CAWTLAGTEGNTIYF
>TRBJ2-2|13|many|TRBV18|-
TGTGCCAGCTCACCATCCGCCCTCGGGGAGCTGTTTTTT
CASSPSALGELFF
>TRBJ2-7|12|-|TRBV4-1|-
TGCGCCAGCAGCCAAGGAGGGATCGAGCAGTACTTC
CASSQGGIEQYF
>TRBJ1-1|13|-|TRBV28|-
TGTGCCAGCAGTTTAGGGAGGCCCACTGAAGCTTTCTTT
CASSLGRPTEAFF
>TRBJ2-1|14|many|TRBV27|TRBD1
TGTGCCAGCAGTTGGGGGACAGGGGGAGGTGAGCAGTTCTTC
CASSWGTGGGEQFF
>TRBJ2-5|14|many|TRBV7-9|TRBD2
TGTGCCAGCAGCTTAACTAGCGACGTGCAGACCCAGTACTTC
CASSLTSDVQTQYF
>TRBJ2-3|14|many|TRBV30|TRBD2
TGTGCCTGGAGTGGTAGCGGGAGTAGAGATACGCAGTATTTT
CAWSGSGSRDTQYF
>TRBJ1-6|15|many|TRBV2|-
TGTGCCAGCAGAAGACAGGCGGCCTATAATTCACCCCTCCACTTT
CASRRQAAYNSPLHF
>TRBJ2-7|12|few|TRBV6-2/TRBV6-3|-
TGTGCCAGCAGCGCACAGGGTCACGAGCAGTACTTC
CASSAQGHEQYF
>TRBJ1-2|14|many|TRBV20-1|-
TGCAGTGCTGTTTCAGGGGATTTAATCTATGGCTACACCTTC
CSAVSGDLIYGYTF
>TRBJ2-1|14|few|TRBV6-1|-
TGTGCCAGCAGTGAAAGTCCCACACCCCCTGAGCAGTTCTTC
CASSESPTPPEQFF
>TRBJ1-5|15|medium-sized|TRBV6-5|TRBD1
TGTGCCAGCAGTTACACGACAGGGCAGGATCAGCCCCAGCATTTT
CASSYTTGQDQPQHF
>TRBJ2-7|13|-|TRBV20-1|-
TGCAGTGCTAGTACAGGCCTTTCCTACGAGCAGGATTTC
CSASTGLSYEQDF
>TRBJ2-5|14|many|TRBV20-1|-
TGCAGTGCTGAGGGGCGTGTGGGCCAAGAGACCCAGTACTTC
CSAEGRVGQETQYF
>TRBJ1-2|16|-|TRBV15|-
TGTGCCACCAGAAGAGATCGTGGAGGGAAAAACTATGGCTACACCTTC
CATRRDRGGKNYGYTF
>TRBJ2-7|13|few|TRBV5-1|-
TGCGCCAGCAGCGTCGGGACAACGGGTGAGCAGTACTTC
CASSVGTTGEQYF
>TRBJ1-5|15|-|TRBV11-2|TRBD1
TGTGCCAGCAGCTTAGGACAGGGAGGCAATCAGTCCCAGCAGTTT
CASSLGQGGNQSQQF
>TRBJ2-7|15|-|TRBV27|TRBD1
TGTGCCAGCAGTTTCATGACAGGGCGGACCTACGAGCAGTACTTC
CASSFMTGRTYEQYF
>TRBJ2-1|14|many|TRBV20-1|-
TGCAGTGCTAGCGGGAGAAATGTCTACAATGAGCAGTTCTTC
CSASGRNVYNEQFF
>TRBJ2-7|9|medium-sized|TRBV6-1|-
TGTGCCAGCAGTTACGAGCAGTACTTC
CASSYEQYF
>TRBJ2-1|15|many|TRBV5-1|TRBD2
TGCGCCAGCAGGCTGGGACTAGCGGGTACCAATGAGCAGTTCTTC
CASRLGLAGTNEQFF
>TRBJ1-2|14|-|TRBV5-1|-
TGCGCCAGCAGCTTGGACTTGGGGGCCTATGGCTACACCTTC
CASSLDLGAYGYTF
>TRBJ1-5|15|-|TRBV28|TRBD1
TGTGCCAGCAGTTTAGGGCAGGGGGCTATTCAGCCCCAGCATTTT
CASSLGQGAIQPQHF
>TRBJ1-5|12|many|TRBV27|-
TGTGCCAGCAGCAAGCTAGGTCAGCCCCAGCATTTT
CASSKLGQPQHF
>TRBJ1-5|14|few|TRBV2|TRBD1
TGTGCCTGCAGCGCCGGGACAGTAAATCAGCCCCAGCATTTT
CACSAGTVNQPQHF
>TRBJ2-4|17|few|TRBV3-1|TRBD2
TGTGCCAGCAGCTCAAGGGGACTAGCGGATCAAAAAAACATTCCGTACTTC
CASSSRGLADQKNIPYF
>TRBJ1-1|14|many|TRBV20-1|-
TGCAGTGCCCCTCGCGGGGGGGTCGGAACTGAAGCTTTCTTT
CSAPRGGVGTEAFF
>TRBJ2-7|15|few|TRBV6-1|-
TGTGCCAGCAGTGAATGGGAGGGGGGTCCGGTCGAGCAGTACTTC
CASSEWEGGPVEQYF
>TRBJ2-3|15|few|TRBV6-1|-
TGTGCCAGCAGTGAAGTAACGGGAAGCACAGATACGCAGTATTTT
CASSEVTGSTDTQYF
>TRBJ1-5|14|few|TRBV7-9|-
TGTGCCAGCAGCTTAGTCGGGGCCGAACAGCCCCAGCATTTT
CASSLVGAEQPQHF
>TRBJ1-4|16|many|TRBV27|-
TGTGCCAGCAGTTTCGACAGATTCACAACTAATGAAAAACTGTTTTTT
CASSFDRFTTNEKLFF
>TRBJ1-1|16|many|TRBV18|-
TGTGCCAGCTCACCAAACGATTCGGGGGGGGGCACTGAAGCTTTCTTT
CASSPNDSGGGTEAFF
>TRBJ2-7|14|many|TRBV28|-
TGTGCCAGCAGCCCCGCCTCGGGACAAATGGAGCAGTACTTC
CASSPASGQMEQYF
>TRBJ2-1|14|many|TRBV2|-
TGTGCCAGCAGGGGCGGGACCTCCTACAATGAGCAGTTCTTC
CASRGGTSYNEQFF
>TRBJ1-1|14|many|TRBV3-1|-
TGTGCCAGCAGCCAATTGAAAGAGAACACTGAAGCTTTCTTT
CASSQLKENTEAFF
>TRBJ2-1|12|few|TRBV24-1|-
TGTGCCACCAGCCGGGACATCAATGAGCAGTTCTTC
CATSRDINEQFF
>TRBJ2-7|16|many|TRBV20-1|TRBD2
TGCAGTGCTAGGCCCCACCCTAGCGGGAGTCACTACGAGCAGTACTTC
CSARPHPSGSHYEQYF
>TRBJ2-2|15|few|TRBV6-2/TRBV6-3|-
TGTGCCAGCAGACCCGGGACGAAGAACACCGGGGAGCTGTTTTTT
CASRPGTKNTGELFF
>TRBJ2-7|16|many|TRBV18|TRBD2
TGTGCCAGCTCACCACCGGGGACTAGCGGAGCCTACGAGCAGTACTTC
CASSPPGTSGAYEQYF
>TRBJ2-2|14|many|TRBV19|-
TGTGCCAGTAGCAAGGGGTATGACACCGGGGAGCTGTTTTTT
CASSKGYDTGELFF
>TRBJ2-7|14|many|TRBV9|-
TGTGCCAGCAGCGTAGGTAGGGTACCGGGCGAGCAGTACTTC
CASSVGRVPGEQYF
>TRBJ1-5|15|few|TRBV6-4|-
TGTGCCAGCAGTGAAGATGCGGGACGGGATCAGCCCCAGCATTTT
CASSEDAGRDQPQHF
>TRBJ1-2|13|-|TRBV20-1|-
TGCAGTGCTAGAGATAGGACAGCCTATGGCTACACCTTC
CSARDRTAYGYTF
>TRBJ2-5|11|many|TRBV9|-
TGTGCCAGCAGCGATGAGGAGACCCAGTACTTC
CASSDEETQYF
>TRBJ2-5|17|many|TRBV5-1|TRBD2
TGCGCCAGCAGCTTGGGGACTAGCGGGAGTCTAGTGGAGACCCAGTACTTC
CASSLGTSGSLVETQYF
>TRBJ1-6|15|many|TRBV27|TRBD1
TGTGCCAGCAGTCCTGGGACAGGGCCCTATTCACCCCTCCACTTT
CASSPGTGPYSPLHF
>TRBJ2-7|15|many|TRBV7-3|TRBD2
TGTGCCAGCAGCTTAGCAGCGGGAGGAATCTACGAGCAGTACTTC
CASSLAAGGIYEQYF
>TRBJ2-4|15|many|TRBV4-1|-
TGCGCCAGCAGCCAAGTATTAGTTGGGGGAGTGGGAAGGTACTTC
CASSQVLVGGVGRYF
>TRBJ2-3|12|-|TRBV20-1|-
TGCAGTGCTAAGGGGAGCACAGATACGCAGTATTTT
CSAKGSTDTQYF
>TRBJ1-1|15|-|TRBV20-1|-
TGCAGTGCTAGAGATATAGGACGGACGAACACTGAGGCTTTCTTT
CSARDIGRTNTEAFF
>TRBJ1-1|11|many|TRBV10-2|-
TGCGCCAGCAGTCTGAACACTGAAGCTTTCTTT
CASSLNTEAFF
>TRBJ2-1|12|many|TRBV5-1|-
TGCGCCGTTGGGGACACCCTGAGGGAGCAGTTCTTC
CAVGDTLREQFF
>TRBJ1-4|13|-|TRBV19|TRBD1
TGTGCCAGTAACCCTGGGGGCAGGGGGCGACTGTTTTTT
CASNPGGRGRLFF
>TRBJ2-2|15|-|TRBV9|-
TGTGCCAGCAGGACCGACAGTCTGAACACCGGGGAGCTGTTTTTT
CASRTDSLNTGELFF
>TRBJ2-7|14|-|TRBV20-1|-
TGCATTGCTAGGGGTTCTGGATTTGACTACGAGCAGTACTTC
CIARGSGFDYEQYF
>TRBJ2-5|14|-|TRBV6-2/TRBV6-3|TRBD1
TGTGCCAGCAGTTCGGGACAGTCCCAAGAGACCCAGTACTTC
CASSSGQSQETQYF
>TRBJ2-3|16|many|TRBV5-1|-
TGCGCCAGCAGCTCGGGGGGACAATCGGTGGCAGATACGCAGTATTTT
CASSSGGQSVADTQYF
>TRBJ2-2|13|many|TRBV12-3/TRBV12-4|-
TGTGCCAACCGACTAGCGAACACCGGGGAGCTGTTTTTT
CANRLANTGELFF
>TRBJ2-7|13|many|TRBV6-1|TRBD2
TGTGCCATCGGGACTAGCGGGAGGCACGAGCAGTACTTC
CAIGTSGRHEQYF
>TRBJ2-5|13|many|TRBV12-3/TRBV12-4|TRBD1
TGTGCCAGCAGTTACAGGGGGAGGGAGACCCAGTACTTC
CASSYRGRETQYF